These T cell receptor beta chains were read from a single sample in a study of cytomegalovirus exposure and HLA in healthy donors. The assay was immunoSEQ multiplex PCR, and TCRdb's table has in-frame clones only and misses some. The table lists some 190,000 clones, more than 75% of them singletons. Sequenced input: PBMCs. These receptors all stem from a woman under 30 in good health and CMV-seronegative. CDR3s include the opening cysteine and the closing phenylalanine or tryptophan. The D gene is left open where the match is weak. Clone size is shown for a subset of rows, as once, few, many or a class of expanded clone.

d_gene: TRBD1
j_gene: TRBJ2-7
v_gene: TRBV6-5
abundance: -
CDR3aa: CASGRQGNEQYF
CDR3nt: TGTGCCAGCGGCCGACAGGGAAACGAGCAGTACTTC

d_gene: TRBD2
j_gene: TRBJ2-3
v_gene: TRBV7-9
abundance: -
CDR3aa: CASSLGGRGRFEDTQYF
CDR3nt: TGTGCCAGCAGCTTAGGGGGGAGGGGACGCTTTGAGGATACGCAGTATTTT

d_gene: -
j_gene: TRBJ2-7
v_gene: TRBV7-2
abundance: -
CDR3aa: CASSLAGGNYEQYF
CDR3nt: TGTGCCAGCAGCTTAGCGGGGGGAAACTACGAGCAGTACTTC

d_gene: TRBD2
j_gene: TRBJ2-1
v_gene: TRBV9
abundance: -
CDR3aa: CASSVYGGSYNEQFF
CDR3nt: TGTGCCAGCAGCGTATACGGGGGGTCCTACAATGAGCAGTTCTTC

d_gene: TRBD2
j_gene: TRBJ2-6
v_gene: TRBV7-8
abundance: -
CDR3aa: CASSFSASGGIGANVLTF
CDR3nt: TGTGCCAGCAGCTTCTCGGCTAGCGGGGGGATAGGGGCCAACGTCCTGACTTTC

d_gene: TRBD2
j_gene: TRBJ2-1
v_gene: TRBV11-2
abundance: -
CDR3aa: CASSYGGGEQFF
CDR3nt: TGTGCCAGCAGCTATGGGGGGGGTGAGCAGTTCTTC

d_gene: -
j_gene: TRBJ1-1
v_gene: TRBV5-4
abundance: -
CDR3aa: CASSLGQQNTEAFF
CDR3nt: TGTGCCAGCAGCTTGGGACAGCAGAACACTGAAGCTTTCTTT

d_gene: -
j_gene: TRBJ1-1
v_gene: TRBV5-6
abundance: -
CDR3aa: CASSFSARANTEAFF
CDR3nt: TGTGCCAGCAGCTTTTCGGCCAGGGCGAACACTGAAGCTTTCTTT

d_gene: TRBD1
j_gene: TRBJ2-1
v_gene: TRBV19
abundance: once
CDR3aa: CASSIGTGPYNEQFF
CDR3nt: TGTGCCAGTAGTATCGGGACAGGGCCCTACAATGAGCAGTTCTTC

d_gene: TRBD2
j_gene: TRBJ2-1
v_gene: TRBV29-1
abundance: -
CDR3aa: CSVRLAEQFF
CDR3nt: TGCAGCGTTCGGCTAGCGGAACAGTTCTTC

d_gene: TRBD1
j_gene: TRBJ2-6
v_gene: TRBV6-1
abundance: many
CDR3aa: CASSTTGDGANVLTF
CDR3nt: TGTGCCAGCAGTACAACAGGGGATGGGGCCAACGTCCTGACTTTC

d_gene: TRBD1
j_gene: TRBJ1-2
v_gene: TRBV11-2
abundance: -
CDR3aa: CASSARTGRGGYTF
CDR3nt: TGTGCCAGCAGCGCGCGGACAGGGAGGGGTGGCTACACCTTC

d_gene: TRBD2
j_gene: TRBJ2-1
v_gene: TRBV4-3
abundance: -
CDR3aa: CASSQEMGASGDNEQFF
CDR3nt: TGCGCCAGCAGCCAAGAGATGGGCGCTAGCGGAGACAATGAGCAGTTCTTC

d_gene: -
j_gene: TRBJ1-1
v_gene: TRBV10-1
abundance: -
CDR3aa: CASSRDTSNTEAFF
CDR3nt: TGCGCCAGCAGTCGGGACACCTCGAACACTGAAGCTTTCTTT

d_gene: TRBD1
j_gene: TRBJ1-5
v_gene: TRBV19
abundance: -
CDR3aa: CASRAGQGQIESNQPQHF
CDR3nt: TGTGCCAGTAGGGCGGGACAGGGCCAAATCGAGAGCAATCAGCCCCAGCATTTT

d_gene: TRBD1
j_gene: TRBJ1-1
v_gene: TRBV9
abundance: -
CDR3aa: CASSVAGTATNTEAFF
CDR3nt: TGTGCCAGCAGCGTAGCCGGGACAGCGACGAACACTGAAGCTTTCTTT

d_gene: -
j_gene: TRBJ2-3
v_gene: TRBV5-4
abundance: -
CDR3aa: CASSLRGVADTQYF
CDR3nt: TGTGCCAGCAGCTTGAGGGGCGTCGCAGATACGCAGTATTTT

d_gene: -
j_gene: TRBJ1-5
v_gene: TRBV5-4
abundance: -
CDR3aa: CASSPPRAQPQHF
CDR3nt: TGTGCCAGCAGCCCTCCGAGGGCTCAGCCCCAGCATTTT

d_gene: -
j_gene: TRBJ2-1
v_gene: TRBV7-9
abundance: -
CDR3aa: CASSRGSGNNEQFF
CDR3nt: TGTGCCAGCAGCCGGGGGAGCGGAAACAATGAGCAGTTCTTC

d_gene: -
j_gene: TRBJ2-7
v_gene: TRBV4-3
abundance: -
CDR3aa: CASSQDGQTDSEQYF
CDR3nt: TGCGCCAGCAGCCAAGATGGTCAGACAGACTCCGAGCAGTACTTC

d_gene: TRBD1
j_gene: TRBJ2-7
v_gene: TRBV7-7
abundance: -
CDR3aa: CASSPGTGSPHEQYF
CDR3nt: TGTGCTAGCAGCCCAGGGACAGGAAGTCCCCACGAGCAGTACTTC

d_gene: -
j_gene: TRBJ2-3
v_gene: TRBV6-1
abundance: once
CDR3aa: CASDLRGTDTQYF
CDR3nt: TGTGCCAGCGACCTCAGGGGCACAGATACGCAGTATTTT

d_gene: -
j_gene: TRBJ2-1
v_gene: TRBV7-9
abundance: -
CDR3aa: CASSREGSYNEQFF
CDR3nt: TGTGCCAGCAGCCGCGAGGGCTCCTACAATGAGCAGTTCTTC

d_gene: -
j_gene: TRBJ2-3
v_gene: TRBV27
abundance: -
CDR3aa: CASGGGGTDTQYF
CDR3nt: TGTGCCAGCGGGGGGGGCGGCACAGATACGCAGTATTTT

d_gene: -
j_gene: TRBJ1-1
v_gene: TRBV4-1
abundance: -
CDR3aa: CASSQPGEAFF
CDR3nt: TGCGCCAGCAGCCAGCCGGGTGAAGCTTTCTTT

d_gene: -
j_gene: TRBJ1-5
v_gene: TRBV18
abundance: -
CDR3aa: CASSLQGAQPQHF
CDR3nt: TGTGCCAGCTCACTACAGGGCGCCCAGCCCCAGCATTTT

d_gene: -
j_gene: TRBJ1-1
v_gene: TRBV5-5
abundance: -
CDR3aa: CASNLGQIGTEAFF
CDR3nt: TGTGCCAGCAACCTAGGACAGATTGGCACTGAAGCTTTCTTT

d_gene: -
j_gene: TRBJ1-1
v_gene: TRBV20-1
abundance: -
CDR3aa: CSASLRAEAFF
CDR3nt: TGCAGTGCTAGCCTCAGGGCTGAAGCTTTCTTT

d_gene: -
j_gene: TRBJ2-2
v_gene: TRBV27
abundance: -
CDR3aa: CASSQPGTIMTGALFF
CDR3nt: TGTGCCAGCAGTCAGCCGGGGACAATAATGACCGGGGCGCTGTTTTTT

d_gene: TRBD2
j_gene: TRBJ2-7
v_gene: TRBV4-1
abundance: -
CDR3aa: CASSQERGGTSYEQYF
CDR3nt: TGCGCCAGCAGCCAAGAACGGGGGGGGACATCCTACGAGCAGTACTTC

d_gene: -
j_gene: TRBJ2-1
v_gene: TRBV7-2
abundance: -
CDR3aa: CASSLDYQPHNEQFF
CDR3nt: TGTGCCAGCAGCTTAGACTACCAACCTCACAATGAGCAGTTCTTC

d_gene: TRBD1
j_gene: TRBJ1-4
v_gene: TRBV2
abundance: -
CDR3aa: CASSAPGGNEKLFF
CDR3nt: TGTGCTAGCAGTGCACCAGGGGGTAATGAAAAACTGTTTTTT

d_gene: TRBD2
j_gene: TRBJ2-1
v_gene: TRBV25-1
abundance: -
CDR3aa: CASSGPPRTSGTNEQFF
CDR3nt: TGTGCCAGCAGTGGCCCTCCCAGGACTAGCGGAACCAATGAGCAGTTCTTC

d_gene: TRBD1
j_gene: TRBJ1-1
v_gene: TRBV7-8
abundance: -
CDR3aa: CASSRNRNRGGTEAFF
CDR3nt: TGTGCCAGCAGCAGAAACCGGAACAGGGGAGGCACTGAAGCTTTCTTT

d_gene: -
j_gene: TRBJ1-1
v_gene: TRBV6-1
abundance: -
CDR3aa: CASSEKPDMNTEAFF
CDR3nt: TGTGCCAGCAGTGAAAAGCCAGACATGAACACTGAAGCTTTCTTT

d_gene: -
j_gene: TRBJ2-3
v_gene: TRBV15
abundance: -
CDR3aa: CATSSGVLSTDTQYF
CDR3nt: TGTGCCACCAGCAGCGGGGTTCTTAGCACAGATACGCAGTATTTT

d_gene: -
j_gene: TRBJ2-2
v_gene: TRBV19
abundance: -
CDR3aa: CASSIGRMRDTGELFF
CDR3nt: TGTGCCAGTAGTATAGGGAGGATGAGGGACACCGGGGAGCTGTTTTTT

d_gene: -
j_gene: TRBJ1-5
v_gene: TRBV6-1
abundance: -
CDR3aa: CASHGEGYQPQHF
CDR3nt: TGTGCCAGCCACGGGGAGGGGTATCAGCCCCAGCATTTT

d_gene: TRBD2
j_gene: TRBJ2-7
v_gene: TRBV4-2
abundance: -
CDR3aa: CASSQEGTSGSNEQYF
CDR3nt: TGTGCCAGCAGCCAAGAGGGCACTAGCGGGAGTAATGAGCAGTACTTC

d_gene: TRBD2
j_gene: TRBJ2-7
v_gene: TRBV2
abundance: -
CDR3aa: CASRGQGRGLAGGKGEQYF
CDR3nt: TGTGCCAGCCGGGGGCAGGGGCGAGGACTAGCGGGAGGGAAAGGTGAGCAGTACTTC

d_gene: TRBD2
j_gene: TRBJ2-1
v_gene: TRBV19
abundance: -
CDR3aa: CASSPRGLAGVRSTYNEQFF
CDR3nt: TGTGCCAGTAGTCCCAGGGGACTAGCGGGAGTAAGGAGCACCTACAATGAGCAGTTCTTC

d_gene: -
j_gene: TRBJ1-4
v_gene: TRBV11-2
abundance: -
CDR3aa: CASSLAVAGEKLFF
CDR3nt: TGTGCCAGCAGCTTAGCGGTGGCGGGGGAAAAACTGTTTTTT

d_gene: -
j_gene: TRBJ2-4
v_gene: TRBV28
abundance: -
CDR3aa: CASSFDATNRPQYF
CDR3nt: TGTGCCAGCAGTTTTGACGCTACCAACAGACCCCAGTACTTC

d_gene: TRBD2
j_gene: TRBJ2-7
v_gene: TRBV5-6
abundance: -
CDR3aa: CASSLEARGYEQYF
CDR3nt: TGTGCCAGCAGCTTGGAGGCGCGGGGGTACGAGCAGTACTTC

d_gene: TRBD2
j_gene: TRBJ2-7
v_gene: TRBV5-1
abundance: -
CDR3aa: CASSPGSSGGYEQYF
CDR3nt: TGCGCCAGCAGCCCCGGGTCAAGCGGGGGGTACGAGCAGTACTTC

d_gene: TRBD1
j_gene: TRBJ2-7
v_gene: TRBV6-5
abundance: -
CDR3aa: CASRRQGYEQYF
CDR3nt: TGTGCCAGCAGGAGACAGGGCTACGAGCAGTACTTC

d_gene: -
j_gene: TRBJ1-1
v_gene: TRBV19
abundance: once
CDR3aa: CASKEGAEAFF
CDR3nt: TGTGCCAGTAAGGAGGGCGCTGAAGCTTTCTTT

d_gene: -
j_gene: TRBJ2-1
v_gene: TRBV9
abundance: -
CDR3aa: CASSVAGHSSYNEQFF
CDR3nt: TGTGCCAGCAGCGTAGCAGGACATAGCTCCTACAATGAGCAGTTCTTC

d_gene: TRBD1
j_gene: TRBJ2-1
v_gene: TRBV5-6
abundance: -
CDR3aa: CASSLTGDIYNEQFF
CDR3nt: TGTGCCAGCAGCCTGACAGGGGATATCTACAATGAGCAGTTCTTC

d_gene: TRBD1
j_gene: TRBJ2-7
v_gene: TRBV10-3
abundance: -
CDR3aa: CAISGQGVATYEQYF
CDR3nt: TGTGCCATCAGTGGACAGGGGGTAGCAACTTACGAGCAGTACTTC